This T cell receptor beta chain appears in the sequencing data of a study of blood T cells in healthy people across ages. Together with a sample-barcoded 5' primer, a J-beta primer mix was included in a second PCR lasting about 7 to 12 cycles. A template-switch adaptor with 12 random nucleotides tagged each cDNA molecule. TCRdb analysed the 5' RACE reads with MiXCR anew, one entry per CDR3 protein. The table shows about 800,000 distinct CDR3 sequences, with approximately 25% occurring only once. Only a few counts were recorded for this clonotype. Peripheral blood samples of 9 to 10 milliliters were drawn from each donor. This CDR3 contains 18 residues. The V gene's germline CDR1 is MNHEY and CDR2 SMNVEV (reference sequence). The trim removed 6 bases at V and 5 bases at J, leaving 21 bases unmatched. The same sample was also studied in work on T cells of mothers and their children. In that study: A few healthy Caucasian mothers and their six children donated.

The clonotype originates from a boy younger than 18 in good health. This chain connects TRBV27 to TRBJ2-7, with 8 bases that match TRBD2. The sample comprised blood. The CDR3 is CASSLRAPSREVRHEQYF. CDR3 DNA: TGTGCCAGCAGCTTACGGGCCCCATCGCGGGAGGTGCGCCACGAGCAGTACTTC.